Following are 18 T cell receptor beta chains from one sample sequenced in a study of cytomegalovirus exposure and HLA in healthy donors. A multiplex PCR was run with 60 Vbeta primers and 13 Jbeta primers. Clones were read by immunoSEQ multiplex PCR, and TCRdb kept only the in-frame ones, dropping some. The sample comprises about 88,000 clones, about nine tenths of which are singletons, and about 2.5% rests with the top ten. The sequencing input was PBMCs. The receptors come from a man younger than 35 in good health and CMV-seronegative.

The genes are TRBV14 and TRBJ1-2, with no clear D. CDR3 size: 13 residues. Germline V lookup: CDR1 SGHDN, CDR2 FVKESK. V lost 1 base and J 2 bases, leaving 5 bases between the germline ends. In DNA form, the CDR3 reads TGTGCCAGCAGCCAAGTTCAGAACTATGGCTACACCTTC. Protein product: CASSQVQNYGYTF.

DNA of the CDR3: TGTGCCAGCAGCCTACAAACAGGGTCTGGCTATGGCTACACCTTC. This codes for CASSLQTGSGYGYTF. The chain recombines TRBV6-5 with TRBJ1-2; D is perhaps TRBD1 (6 bases). The CDR3 consists of 15 residues. The V gene's germline CDR1 is MNHEY and CDR2 SVGAGI. V shed 6 bases and J shed 4 bases, with 18 bases lying between them.

CDR3 sequence reads: CASSMAPRGELFF. The CDR3 nucleotides are TGTGCCAGTAGTATGGCCCCCCGAGGGGAGCTGTTTTTT. V is TRBV19 and J is TRBJ2-2; D not certain. CDR3 size: 13 residues. The germline V gene encodes CDR1 LNHDA and CDR2 SQIVND (reference sequence). V shed 3 bases and J shed 8 bases, with 10 bases lying between them.

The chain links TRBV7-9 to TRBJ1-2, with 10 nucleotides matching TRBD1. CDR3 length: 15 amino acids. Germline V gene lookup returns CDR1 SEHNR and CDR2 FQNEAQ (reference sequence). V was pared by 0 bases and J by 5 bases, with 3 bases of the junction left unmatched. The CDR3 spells CASSLAGTGDYGYTF. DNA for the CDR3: TGTGCCAGCAGCTTAGCCGGGACAGGGGATTATGGCTACACCTTC.

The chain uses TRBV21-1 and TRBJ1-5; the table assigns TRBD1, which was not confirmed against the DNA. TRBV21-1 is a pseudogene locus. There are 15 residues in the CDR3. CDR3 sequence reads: CASSKGQFPRQPQHF. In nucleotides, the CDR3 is TGTGCCAGCAGCAAAGGACAGTTCCCTCGACAGCCCCAGCATTTT.

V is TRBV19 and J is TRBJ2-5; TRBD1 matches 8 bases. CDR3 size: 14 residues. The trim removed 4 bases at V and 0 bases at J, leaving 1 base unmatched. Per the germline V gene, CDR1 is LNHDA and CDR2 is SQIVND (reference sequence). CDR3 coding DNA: TGTGCCAGTAGTACGGACAGGGACCAAGAGACCCAGTACTTC. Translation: CASSTDRDQETQYF.

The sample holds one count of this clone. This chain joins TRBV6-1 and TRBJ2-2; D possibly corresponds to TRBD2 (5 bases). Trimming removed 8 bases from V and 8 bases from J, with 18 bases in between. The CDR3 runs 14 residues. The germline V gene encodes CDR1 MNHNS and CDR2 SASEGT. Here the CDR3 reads CASGLRSGRGELFF. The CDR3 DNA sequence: TGTGCCAGCGGCCTGAGGAGCGGCCGGGGGGAGCTGTTTTTT.

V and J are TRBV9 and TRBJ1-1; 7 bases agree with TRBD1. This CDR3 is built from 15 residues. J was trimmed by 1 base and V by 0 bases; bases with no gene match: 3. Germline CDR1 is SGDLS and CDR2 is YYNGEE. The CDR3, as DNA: TGTGCCAGCAGCGTAGTCGGGACAGCGAACACTGAAGCTTTCTTT. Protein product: CASSVVGTANTEAFF.

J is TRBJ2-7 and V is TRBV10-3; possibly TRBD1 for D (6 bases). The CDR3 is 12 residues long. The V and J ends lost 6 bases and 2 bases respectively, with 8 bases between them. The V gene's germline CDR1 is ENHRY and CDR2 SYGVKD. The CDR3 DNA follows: TGTGCCATCAGCCGGGACACCTACGAGCAGTACTTC. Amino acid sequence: CAISRDTYEQYF.

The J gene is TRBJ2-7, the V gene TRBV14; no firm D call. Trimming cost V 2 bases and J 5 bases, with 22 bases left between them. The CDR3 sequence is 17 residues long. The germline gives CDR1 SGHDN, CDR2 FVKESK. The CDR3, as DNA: TGTGCCAGCAGCCAAAAGAGGAACACCCTTCTGCTGGACGAGCAGTACTTC. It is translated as CASSQKRNTLLLDEQYF.

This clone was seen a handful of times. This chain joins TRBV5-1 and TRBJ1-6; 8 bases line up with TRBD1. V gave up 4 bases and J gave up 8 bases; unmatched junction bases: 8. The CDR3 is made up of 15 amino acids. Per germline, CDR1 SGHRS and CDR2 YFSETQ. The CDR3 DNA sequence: TGCGCCAGCAGCGGAAGGACAGGGTTCGATTCACCCCTCCACTTT. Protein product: CASSGRTGFDSPLHF.

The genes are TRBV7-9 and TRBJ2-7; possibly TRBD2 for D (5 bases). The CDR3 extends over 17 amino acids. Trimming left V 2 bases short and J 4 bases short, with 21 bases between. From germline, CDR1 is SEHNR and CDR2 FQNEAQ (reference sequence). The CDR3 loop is CASSLLARVGWEYEQYF. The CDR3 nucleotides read TGTGCCAGCAGCTTATTGGCCCGGGTCGGGTGGGAGTACGAGCAGTACTTC.

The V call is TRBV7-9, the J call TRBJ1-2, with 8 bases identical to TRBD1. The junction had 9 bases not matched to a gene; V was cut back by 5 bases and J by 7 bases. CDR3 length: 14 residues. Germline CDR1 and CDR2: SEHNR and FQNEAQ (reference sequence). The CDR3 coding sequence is TGTGCCAGCAGCCGGGGACAGGAGTTCCGTGGCTACACCTTC. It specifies CASSRGQEFRGYTF.

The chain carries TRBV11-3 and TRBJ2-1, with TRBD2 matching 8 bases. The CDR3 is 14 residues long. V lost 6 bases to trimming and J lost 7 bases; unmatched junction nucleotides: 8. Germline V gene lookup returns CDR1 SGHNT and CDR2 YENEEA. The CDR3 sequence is CASSGREGGNEQFF. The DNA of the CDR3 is TGTGCCAGCAGTGGACGGGAGGGAGGAAATGAGCAGTTCTTC.

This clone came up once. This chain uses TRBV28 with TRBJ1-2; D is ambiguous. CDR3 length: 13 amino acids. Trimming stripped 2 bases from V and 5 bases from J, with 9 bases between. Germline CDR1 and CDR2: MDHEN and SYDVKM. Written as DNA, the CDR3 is TGTGCCAGCAGTTTACCCCAGTCATATGGCTACACCTTC. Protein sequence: CASSLPQSYGYTF.

This CDR3 is CASGRRAGGVDYGYTF. DNA of the CDR3: TGTGCCAGCGGCCGCCGTGCAGGGGGCGTGGACTATGGCTACACCTTC. The gene calls are TRBV9 and TRBJ1-2; 8 nucleotides align to TRBD1. CDR1 and CDR2 from the germline V gene are SGDLS and YYNGEE. This CDR3 is 16 amino acids long. Trimming removed 7 bases from V and 3 bases from J; junction bases left unmatched: 14.

The CDR3 reads CATGQAYNEQFF. Written as DNA, the CDR3 is TGTGCCACCGGACAGGCGTACAATGAGCAGTTCTTC. V usage is TRBV19 and J usage is TRBJ2-1; 7 bases match TRBD1. The V segment lost 10 bases and the J segment 4 bases; nucleotides outside the gene matches: 4. The CDR3 extends over 12 amino acids. Germline V lookup: CDR1 LNHDA, CDR2 SQIVND (reference sequence).

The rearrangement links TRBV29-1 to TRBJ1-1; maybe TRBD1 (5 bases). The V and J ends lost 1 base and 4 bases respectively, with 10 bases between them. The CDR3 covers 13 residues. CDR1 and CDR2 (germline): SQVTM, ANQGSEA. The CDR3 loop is CSVEVGVATEAFF. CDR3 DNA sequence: TGCAGCGTTGAAGTAGGGGTGGCCACTGAAGCTTTCTTT.